One sample yielded the 2 T cell receptor beta chains listed below, sequenced in a study of OX40 agonist ivuxolimab in advanced cancers. Measured with immunoSEQ multiplex PCR; TCRdb has only the in-frame clones, and not every one. The sample consists of about 26,000 clones, roughly 83% of them appearing once. This specimen consisted of CD4+ or CD8+ T cells sorted from blood, obtained in a trial of the OX40 agonist ivuxolimab. These receptors were obtained from an adult with an advanced solid tumor such as melanoma, head and neck, liver or kidney cancer.

This clone was detected once. The chain has TRBV28 and TRBJ2-3; D uncertain. The germline V and J ends were trimmed by 4 bases and 5 bases, with 10 bases remaining between them. Germline loops: CDR1 MDHEN, CDR2 SYDVKM. This CDR3 is built from 13 residues. The CDR3 protein is CASSYEAEDTQYF. The CDR3 DNA is TGTGCCAGCAGTTATGAGGCGGAAGATACGCAGTATTTT.

The DNA for the CDR3 is TGTGCCAGCAGCACGGACATTTATGGCTACACCTTC. Encoded protein: CASSTDIYGYTF. The genes are TRBV5-6 and TRBJ1-2, with TRBD1 as a possible D gene (5 bases). CDR1 is SGHDT and CDR2 is YYEEEE in the germline V gene. CDR3 length: 12 residues. Deletions cut 4 bases from V and 5 bases from J, with 9 bases between.